The clone carrying this T cell receptor beta chain was seen only a few times. Its specificity is unknown. MiXCR, run by TCRdb on the 5' RACE reads, gives a single entry per CDR3 protein. The sample lists approximately 500,000 distinct CDR3 sequences, around 15% seen once, with about 0.47% in the top ten. The record originates from a study of identical twins. Study-wide results and caveats: Beta clonotypes that were abundant in cord blood contained fewer insertions, a pattern absent from memory repertoires.

These data also formed part of another study, on yellow fever vaccine responses in identical twins.

The TCR originated in a woman between 18 and 29 years old in good health. Sequenced input: CD4+ T cells sorted from blood.

The CDR3 region is CASSALRHNEQFF. The CDR3 DNA reads as TGTGCCAGCAGTGCGTTGCGGCACAATGAGCAGTTCTTC. J is TRBJ2-1 and V is TRBV12-3 or TRBV12-4; no firm D call. This CDR3 is built from 13 residues. The V gene lost 5 bases and the J gene lost 5 bases, with 10 bases spanning the gap.